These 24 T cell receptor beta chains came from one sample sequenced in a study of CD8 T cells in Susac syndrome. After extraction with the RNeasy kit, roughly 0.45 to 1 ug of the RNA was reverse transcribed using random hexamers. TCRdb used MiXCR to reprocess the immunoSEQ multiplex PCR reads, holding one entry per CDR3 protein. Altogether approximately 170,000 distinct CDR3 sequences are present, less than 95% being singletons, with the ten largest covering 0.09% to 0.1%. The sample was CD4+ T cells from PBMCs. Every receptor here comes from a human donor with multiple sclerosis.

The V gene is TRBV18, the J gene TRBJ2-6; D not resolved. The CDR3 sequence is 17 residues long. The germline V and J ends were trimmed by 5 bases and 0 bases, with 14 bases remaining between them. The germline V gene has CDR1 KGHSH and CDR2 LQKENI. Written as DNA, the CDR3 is TGTGCCAGCTCAAATCGGGCCGGCGGCTCTGGGGCCAACGTCCTGACTTTC. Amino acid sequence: CASSNRAGGSGANVLTF. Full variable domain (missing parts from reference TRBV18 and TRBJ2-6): NAGVMQNPRHLVRRRGQEARLRCSPMKGHSHVYWYRQLPEEGLKFMVYLQKENIIDESGMPKERFSAEFPKEGPSILRIQQVVRGDSAAYFCASSNRAGGSGANVLTFGAGSRLTVL.

The CDR3 DNA follows: TGTGCCAGCAGCCGTAGCGGGTACTCCTACGAGCAGTACTTC. This sequence encodes CASSRSGYSYEQYF. The chain employs TRBV27 and TRBJ2-7; 7 nucleotides match TRBD2. The CDR3 has 14 residues. V was pared by 6 bases and J by 0 bases, with 5 bases of the junction left unmatched. Germline values: CDR1 MNHEY, CDR2 SMNVEV (reference sequence).

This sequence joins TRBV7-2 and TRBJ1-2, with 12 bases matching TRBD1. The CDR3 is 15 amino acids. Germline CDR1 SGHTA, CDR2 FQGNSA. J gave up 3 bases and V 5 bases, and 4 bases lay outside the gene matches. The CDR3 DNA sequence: TGTGCCAGCAGCCCGGGACAGGGGGCCGACTATGGCTACACCTTC. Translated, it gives CASSPGQGADYGYTF. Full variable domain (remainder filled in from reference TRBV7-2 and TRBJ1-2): GAGVSQSPSNKVTEKGKDVELRCDPISGHTALYWYRQSLGQGLEFLIYFQGNSAPDKSGLPSDRFSAERTGGSVSTLTIQRTQQEDSAVYLCASSPGQGADYGYTFGSGTRLTVV.

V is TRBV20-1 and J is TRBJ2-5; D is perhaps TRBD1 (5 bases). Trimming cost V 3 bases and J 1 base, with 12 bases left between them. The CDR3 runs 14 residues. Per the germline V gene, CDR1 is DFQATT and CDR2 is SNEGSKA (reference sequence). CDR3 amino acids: CSARVPRGQETQYF. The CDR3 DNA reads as TGCAGTGCTAGGGTCCCTAGGGGCCAAGAGACCCAGTACTTC.

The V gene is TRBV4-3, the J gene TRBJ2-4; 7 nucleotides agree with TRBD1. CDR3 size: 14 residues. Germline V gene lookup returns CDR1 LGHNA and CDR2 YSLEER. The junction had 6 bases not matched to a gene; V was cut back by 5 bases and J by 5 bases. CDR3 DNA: TGCGCCAGCAGCTTCCGGACAGGCCAAAACATTCAGTACTTC. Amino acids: CASSFRTGQNIQYF.

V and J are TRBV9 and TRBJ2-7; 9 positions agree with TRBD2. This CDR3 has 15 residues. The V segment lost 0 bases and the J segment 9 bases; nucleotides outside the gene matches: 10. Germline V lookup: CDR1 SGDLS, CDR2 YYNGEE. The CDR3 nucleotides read TGTGCCAGCAGCGTAGATCCTAGCGGGATACGGGGGCAGTACTTC. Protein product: CASSVDPSGIRGQYF. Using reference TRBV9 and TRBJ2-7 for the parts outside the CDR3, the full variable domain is DSGVTQTPKHLITATGQRVTLRCSPRSGDLSVYWYQQSLDQGLQFLIQYYNGEERAKGNILERFSAQQFPDLHSELNLSSLELGDSALYFCASSVDPSGIRGQYFGPGTRLTVT.

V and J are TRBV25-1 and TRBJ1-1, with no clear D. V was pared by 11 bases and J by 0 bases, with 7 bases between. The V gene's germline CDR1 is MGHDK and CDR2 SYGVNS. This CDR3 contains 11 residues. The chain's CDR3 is CAVALNTEAFF. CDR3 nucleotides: TGTGCCGTCGCCCTGAACACTGAAGCTTTCTTT.

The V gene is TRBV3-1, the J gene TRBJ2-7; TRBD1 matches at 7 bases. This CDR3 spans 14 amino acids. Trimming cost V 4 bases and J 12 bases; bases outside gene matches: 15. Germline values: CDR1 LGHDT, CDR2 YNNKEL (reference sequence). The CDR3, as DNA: TGTGCCAGCAGCCCCCGGGACAGTGATGGGGTTCGGTACTTC. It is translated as CASSPRDSDGVRYF.

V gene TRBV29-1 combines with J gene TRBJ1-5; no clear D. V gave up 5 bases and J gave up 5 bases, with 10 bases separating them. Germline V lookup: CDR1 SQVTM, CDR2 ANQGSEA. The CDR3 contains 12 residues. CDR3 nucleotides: TGCAGCGTTTCAGGTCATGATCAGCCCCAGCATTTT. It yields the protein CSVSGHDQPQHF.

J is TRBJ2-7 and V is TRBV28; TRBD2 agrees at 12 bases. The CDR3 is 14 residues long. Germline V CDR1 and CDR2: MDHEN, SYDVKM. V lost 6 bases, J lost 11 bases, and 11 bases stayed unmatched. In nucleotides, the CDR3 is TGTGCCAGCAGCGGCCGGACTAGCGGGACTTCTGAGTACTTC. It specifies CASSGRTSGTSEYF.

CDR3 nucleotide sequence: TGTGCCAGCTCACCTCGGAACACCGGGGAGCTGTTTTTT. Amino acid sequence: CASSPRNTGELFF. The rearrangement joins TRBV18 to TRBJ2-2; no firm D call. Germline V CDR1 and CDR2: KGHSH, LQKENI. The CDR3 consists of 13 residues. Deletions cut 3 bases from V and 1 base from J, with 3 bases between.

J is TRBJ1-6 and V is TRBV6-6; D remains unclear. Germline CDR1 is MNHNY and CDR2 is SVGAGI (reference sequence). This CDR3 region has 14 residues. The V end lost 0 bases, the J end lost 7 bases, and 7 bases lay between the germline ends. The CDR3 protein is CASSYSSQNSPLHF. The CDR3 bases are TGTGCCAGCAGTTACTCGTCCCAAAATTCACCCCTCCACTTT.

The CDR3: CACRDSNTYEQYF. The CDR3 bases are TGTGCCTGCAGGGACAGCAACACCTACGAGCAGTACTTC. The rearrangement uses TRBV30 and TRBJ2-7; 7 positions agree with TRBD1. Germline trimming cut 6 bases from V and 2 bases from J; bases unmatched to any gene: 7. This CDR3 has 13 residues. Germline V gene sequence: CDR1 GTSNPN, CDR2 SVGIG (reference sequence).

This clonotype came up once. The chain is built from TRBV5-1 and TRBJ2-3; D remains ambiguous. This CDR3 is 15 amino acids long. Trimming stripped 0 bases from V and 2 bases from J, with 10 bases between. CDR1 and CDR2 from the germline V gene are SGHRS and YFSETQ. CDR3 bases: TGCGCCAGCAGCTTGGCCGAAGGATCCACAGATACGCAGTATTTT. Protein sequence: CASSLAEGSTDTQYF. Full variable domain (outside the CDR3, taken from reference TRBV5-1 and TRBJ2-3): KAGVTQTPRYLIKTRGQQVTLSCSPISGHRSVSWYQQTPGQGLQFLFEYFSETQRNKGNFPGRFSGRQFSNSRSEMNVSTLELGDSALYLCASSLAEGSTDTQYFGPGTRLTVL.

The CDR3 DNA reads TGTGCCAGCAGCCAGGGGGCCAACAATGAGCAGTTCTTC. Its protein product is CASSQGANNEQFF. This rearrangement joins TRBV3-1 to TRBJ2-1; D may be TRBD1 (6 bases). Germline loops: CDR1 LGHDT, CDR2 YNNKEL (reference sequence). Trimming cost V 3 bases and J 5 bases, with 8 bases left between them. The CDR3 is made up of 13 amino acids.

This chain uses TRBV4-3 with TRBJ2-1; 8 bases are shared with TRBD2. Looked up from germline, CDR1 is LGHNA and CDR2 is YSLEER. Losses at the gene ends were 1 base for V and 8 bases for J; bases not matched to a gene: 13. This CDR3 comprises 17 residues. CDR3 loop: CASSQVWGSGGPDEQFF. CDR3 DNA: TGCGCCAGCAGCCAAGTTTGGGGCTCGGGAGGGCCAGATGAGCAGTTCTTC.

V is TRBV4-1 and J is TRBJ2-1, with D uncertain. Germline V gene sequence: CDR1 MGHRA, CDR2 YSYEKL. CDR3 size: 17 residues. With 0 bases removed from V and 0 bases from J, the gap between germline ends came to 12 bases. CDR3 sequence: CASSQELAVSSYNEQFF. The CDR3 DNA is TGCGCCAGCAGCCAAGAGTTGGCGGTTAGCTCCTACAATGAGCAGTTCTTC.

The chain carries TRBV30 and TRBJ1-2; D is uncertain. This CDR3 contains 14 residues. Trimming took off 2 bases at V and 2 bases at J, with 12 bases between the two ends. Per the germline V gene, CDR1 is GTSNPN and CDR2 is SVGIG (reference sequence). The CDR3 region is CAWSIVASNYGYTF. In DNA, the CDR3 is TGTGCCTGGAGTATCGTGGCGTCGAACTATGGCTACACCTTC.

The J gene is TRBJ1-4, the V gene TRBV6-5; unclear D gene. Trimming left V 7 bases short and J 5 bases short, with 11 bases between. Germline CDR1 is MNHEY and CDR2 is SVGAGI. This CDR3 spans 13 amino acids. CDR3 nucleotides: TGTGCCAGCAAAATCCTTGGGAATGAAAAACTGTTTTTT. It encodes CASKILGNEKLFF.

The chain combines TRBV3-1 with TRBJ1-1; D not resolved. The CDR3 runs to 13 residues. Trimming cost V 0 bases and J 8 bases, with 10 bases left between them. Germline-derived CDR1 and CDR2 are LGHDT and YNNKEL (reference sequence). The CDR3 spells CASSQDSGLEAFF. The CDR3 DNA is TGTGCCAGCAGCCAAGACTCCGGGTTGGAAGCTTTCTTT.

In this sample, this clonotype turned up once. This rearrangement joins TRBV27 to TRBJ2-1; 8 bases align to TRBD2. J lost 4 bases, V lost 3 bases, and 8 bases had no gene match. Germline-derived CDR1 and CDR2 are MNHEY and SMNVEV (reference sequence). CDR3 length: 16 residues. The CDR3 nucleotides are TGTGCCAGCAGTTTGGGCCGAGCGGGAGATTACAATGAGCAGTTCTTC. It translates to CASSLGRAGDYNEQFF.

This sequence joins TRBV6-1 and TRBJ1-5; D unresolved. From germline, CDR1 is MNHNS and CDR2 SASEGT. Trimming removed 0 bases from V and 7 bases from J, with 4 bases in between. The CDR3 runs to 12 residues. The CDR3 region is CASSEAFQPQHF. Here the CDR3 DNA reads TGTGCCAGCAGTGAAGCATTCCAGCCCCAGCATTTT.

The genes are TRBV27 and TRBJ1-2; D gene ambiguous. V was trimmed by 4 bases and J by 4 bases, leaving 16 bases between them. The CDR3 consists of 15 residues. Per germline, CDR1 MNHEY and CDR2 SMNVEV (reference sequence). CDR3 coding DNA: TGTGCCAGCAGTTCCTCGGGAGCCGACTCCTATGGCTACACCTTC. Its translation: CASSSSGADSYGYTF.

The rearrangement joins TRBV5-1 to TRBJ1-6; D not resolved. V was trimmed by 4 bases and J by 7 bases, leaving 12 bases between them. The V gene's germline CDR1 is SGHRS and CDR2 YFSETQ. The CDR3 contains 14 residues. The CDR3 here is CASSPGGLNSPLHF. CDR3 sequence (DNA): TGCGCCAGCAGCCCAGGCGGCCTAAATTCACCCCTCCACTTT. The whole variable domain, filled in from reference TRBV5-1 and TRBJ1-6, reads KAGVTQTPRYLIKTRGQQVTLSCSPISGHRSVSWYQQTPGQGLQFLFEYFSETQRNKGNFPGRFSGRQFSNSRSEMNVSTLELGDSALYLCASSPGGLNSPLHFGNGTRLTVT.